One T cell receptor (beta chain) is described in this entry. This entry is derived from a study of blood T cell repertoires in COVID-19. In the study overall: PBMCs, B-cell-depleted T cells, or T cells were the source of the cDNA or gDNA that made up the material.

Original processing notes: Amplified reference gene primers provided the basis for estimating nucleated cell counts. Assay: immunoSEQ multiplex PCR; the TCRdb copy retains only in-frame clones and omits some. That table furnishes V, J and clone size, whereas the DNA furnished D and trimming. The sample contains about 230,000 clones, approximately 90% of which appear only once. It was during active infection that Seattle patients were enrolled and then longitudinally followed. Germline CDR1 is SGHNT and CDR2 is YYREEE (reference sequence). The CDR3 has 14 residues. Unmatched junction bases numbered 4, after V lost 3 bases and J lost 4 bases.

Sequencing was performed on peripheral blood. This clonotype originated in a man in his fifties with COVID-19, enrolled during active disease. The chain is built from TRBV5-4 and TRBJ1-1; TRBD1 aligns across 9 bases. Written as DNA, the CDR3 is TGTGCCAGCAGCTCGGACAGGGGAGGCACTGAAGCTTTCTTT. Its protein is CASSSDRGGTEAFF.